These T cell receptor beta chains were read from a single sample in a study of blood T cell repertoires in COVID-19. Clones were sequenced by immunoSEQ multiplex PCR, and TCRdb holds only the in-frame ones, with some missing. The sample includes about 360,000 clones, more than 75% of them seen just once. The sequenced sample consisted of peripheral blood. Every receptor here comes from a human donor with acute or convalescent COVID-19. The donor label of this sample is uncertain. Each CDR3 is given with its conserved first and last residue. Each record gives: CDR3 DNA, CDR3 protein, V gene, D gene, J gene, clone size. D genes are given only for firm matches. Some rows have no size entry. The others give once, few or many, or a class for an expanded clone.

cdr3_nt: TGCGCCAGCAGCTTGGCCGGGGGGCAGGGGTTCTTC
cdr3_aa: CASSLAGGQGFF
v_call: TRBV5-1
d_call: -
j_call: TRBJ2-1
clone_size: -

cdr3_nt: TGTGCTAGTGGTTTGGTAGTCGGGGGGGCCGTCAATGAGCAGTTCTTC
cdr3_aa: CASGLVVGGAVNEQFF
v_call: TRBV12-5
d_call: TRBD2
j_call: TRBJ2-1
clone_size: -

cdr3_nt: TGTGCCAGTAGTCCGATTGGGCTGACTGAAGCTTTCTTT
cdr3_aa: CASSPIGLTEAFF
v_call: TRBV19
d_call: -
j_call: TRBJ1-1
clone_size: -

cdr3_nt: TGTGCTAGTGGTTTGACAGGTTCAAACACTGAAGCTTTCTTT
cdr3_aa: CASGLTGSNTEAFF
v_call: TRBV12-5
d_call: -
j_call: TRBJ1-1
clone_size: -

cdr3_nt: TGTGCCACCAGTGATCACTCAGGTGGGAGAGCTTTCTTT
cdr3_aa: CATSDHSGGRAFF
v_call: TRBV24-1
d_call: -
j_call: TRBJ1-1
clone_size: once

cdr3_nt: TGTGCCTGGAGTGTGGGGACAGGGAACACTGAAGCTTTCTTT
cdr3_aa: CAWSVGTGNTEAFF
v_call: TRBV30
d_call: TRBD1
j_call: TRBJ1-1
clone_size: -

cdr3_nt: TGTGCCAGCAGCCAAGACCGGGACTTCTCCTACGAGCAGTACTTC
cdr3_aa: CASSQDRDFSYEQYF
v_call: TRBV3-1/TRBV3-2
d_call: -
j_call: TRBJ2-7
clone_size: -

cdr3_nt: TGTGCCAGCAGCTCAAGGACTAGCGGGTATGCGACGCATGAGCAGTTCTTC
cdr3_aa: CASSSRTSGYATHEQFF
v_call: TRBV14
d_call: TRBD2
j_call: TRBJ2-1
clone_size: -

cdr3_nt: TGTGCCAGCCGGACAGGGGGATACGGGGAGCTGTTTTTT
cdr3_aa: CASRTGGYGELFF
v_call: TRBV6-5
d_call: TRBD1
j_call: TRBJ2-2
clone_size: -

cdr3_nt: TGTGCCAGCAGCCAAACCCCGCCCGGGACTAGCTCCTCGAGCTCCTACAATGAGCAGTTCTTC
cdr3_aa: CASSQTPPGTSSSSSYNEQFF
v_call: TRBV4-2
d_call: TRBD2
j_call: TRBJ2-1
clone_size: -

cdr3_nt: TGTGCCAGTAGTGAGGAGCAGATGCCTTATCAGCCCCAGCATTTT
cdr3_aa: CASSEEQMPYQPQHF
v_call: TRBV19
d_call: -
j_call: TRBJ1-5
clone_size: few

cdr3_nt: TGTGCCAGCAGTGATCTCGTGAGGGCATCGCGGGAGCTGTTTTTT
cdr3_aa: CASSDLVRASRELFF
v_call: TRBV6-1
d_call: -
j_call: TRBJ2-2
clone_size: -

cdr3_nt: TGTGCCAGCAGTTCCTACGGGATTTACAATGAGCAGTTCTTC
cdr3_aa: CASSSYGIYNEQFF
v_call: TRBV27
d_call: -
j_call: TRBJ2-1
clone_size: -

cdr3_nt: TGTGCCAGCTCACGCCTTGTGGGACAGGGGGTCGGTGGCTACACCTTC
cdr3_aa: CASSRLVGQGVGGYTF
v_call: TRBV18
d_call: TRBD1
j_call: TRBJ1-2
clone_size: -